These T cell receptor beta chains were read from a single sample in a study of T cells in Graves' hyperthyroidism and ophthalmopathy. Each CDR3 protein gets one entry after TCRdb re-called the multiplex PCR reads with MiXCR. Among 450,000 to 700,000 distinct CDR3 sequences, roughly 50% were seen once, and the ten largest hold about 8.3%. Sample: peripheral blood or thyroid tissue (not recorded which). The origin of the receptors is a woman aged 18-29 years with Graves' hyperthyroidism. Both conserved end residues are part of each CDR3. Each record gives: CDR3 DNA, CDR3 protein, clone size, D gene, V gene, J gene. The D gene is left open where the match is weak. Clone size is shown for a subset of rows, as once, few, many or a class of expanded clone.

CDR3 DNA: TGTGCTAGAGATCAGGGCGTTAATTCACCCCTCCACTTT
CDR3 protein: CARDQGVNSPLHF
clone size: .
D gene: .
V gene: TRBV2
J gene: TRBJ1-6

CDR3 DNA: TGTGCCAGCAGCGTAGGAGGTAGCGGGAAGGACGAGCAGTACTTC
CDR3 protein: CASSVGGSGKDEQYF
clone size: .
D gene: TRBD2
V gene: TRBV9
J gene: TRBJ2-7

CDR3 DNA: TGCGCCAGCAGCCACCACTCGGGACAGGGAGGTGAAAAACTGTTTTTT
CDR3 protein: CASSHHSGQGGEKLFF
clone size: .
D gene: TRBD1
V gene: TRBV4-3
J gene: TRBJ1-4

CDR3 DNA: TGCAGCGTTGGGACAGGGGGAGGTAATGAAAAACTGTTTTTT
CDR3 protein: CSVGTGGGNEKLFF
clone size: many
D gene: TRBD1
V gene: TRBV29-1
J gene: TRBJ1-4

CDR3 DNA: TGTGCCAGCAGCTTAGCAGGGGCAAGAGAAGCTTTCTTT
CDR3 protein: CASSLAGAREAFF
clone size: many
D gene: .
V gene: TRBV7-9
J gene: TRBJ1-1

CDR3 DNA: TGTGCCAGCAGCGAACAGATCTCTGGAAACACCATATATTTT
CDR3 protein: CASSEQISGNTIYF
clone size: many
D gene: .
V gene: TRBV2
J gene: TRBJ1-3

CDR3 DNA: TGTGCCAGCAGCCGACGGGGGACAGGGTTGGAAGAACTGTTTTTT
CDR3 protein: CASSRRGTGLEELFF
clone size: .
D gene: TRBD1
V gene: TRBV7-8
J gene: TRBJ1-4

CDR3 DNA: TGCAGCGTGGGTTCTGGAAACACCATATATTTT
CDR3 protein: CSVGSGNTIYF
clone size: .
D gene: .
V gene: TRBV29-1
J gene: TRBJ1-3

CDR3 DNA: TGTGCTAGTGGTTTGAGTGCTACTAGCGAGGGGAGGGAGACCCAGTACTTC
CDR3 protein: CASGLSATSEGRETQYF
clone size: many
D gene: TRBD2
V gene: TRBV12-5
J gene: TRBJ2-5

CDR3 DNA: TGCGCCAGCAGCCAAGTGGGGACTAGCCATACCTACGAGCAGTACTTC
CDR3 protein: CASSQVGTSHTYEQYF
clone size: many
D gene: TRBD2
V gene: TRBV4-1
J gene: TRBJ2-7

CDR3 DNA: TGTGCCAGCAGTGTAGTTCAGCGAGTGGGGGAGACCCAGTACTTC
CDR3 protein: CASSVVQRVGETQYF
clone size: many
D gene: .
V gene: TRBV2
J gene: TRBJ2-5

CDR3 DNA: TGTGCCACCAGTGATACCCGGGGAGGGACTAGCAATCAGCCCCAGCATTTT
CDR3 protein: CATSDTRGGTSNQPQHF
clone size: many
D gene: .
V gene: TRBV24-1
J gene: TRBJ1-5

CDR3 DNA: TGTGCCAGCAGCCCCAGGGACTCGCCCACAGATACGCAGTATTTT
CDR3 protein: CASSPRDSPTDTQYF
clone size: .
D gene: .
V gene: TRBV9
J gene: TRBJ2-3

CDR3 DNA: TGCAGTTTGTGGGGACAAGACTACACCTTC
CDR3 protein: CSLWGQDYTF
clone size: .
D gene: .
V gene: TRBV29-1
J gene: TRBJ1-2

CDR3 DNA: TGTGCCAGCAGTTTGGGGGGCCATTGGCAGCCCCAGCATTTT
CDR3 protein: CASSLGGHWQPQHF
clone size: .
D gene: .
V gene: TRBV12-3/TRBV12-4
J gene: TRBJ1-5

CDR3 DNA: TGTGCCAGCTCACCACAAGGTGGCGGGGAGCTGTTTTTT
CDR3 protein: CASSPQGGGELFF
clone size: .
D gene: .
V gene: TRBV18
J gene: TRBJ2-2

CDR3 DNA: TGTGCCAGCTCACCTTTCCAGGGGGCGCATGGCTACACCTTC
CDR3 protein: CASSPFQGAHGYTF
clone size: many
D gene: TRBD1
V gene: TRBV18
J gene: TRBJ1-2

CDR3 DNA: TGCAGTGCTAGATCTCGGGGAGGGTTCGCCTATAATTCACCCCTCCACTTT
CDR3 protein: CSARSRGGFAYNSPLHF
clone size: .
D gene: .
V gene: TRBV20-1
J gene: TRBJ1-6

CDR3 DNA: TGTGCTAGGGGGGCGGCCCGCATAGACGAGACCCAGTACTTC
CDR3 protein: CARGAARIDETQYF
clone size: .
D gene: .
V gene: TRBV10-3
J gene: TRBJ2-5

CDR3 DNA: TGTGCCACCACCCCCGCGGTAGGGACCGAATACTACGAGCAGTACTTC
CDR3 protein: CATTPAVGTEYYEQYF
clone size: few
D gene: .
V gene: TRBV19
J gene: TRBJ2-7

CDR3 DNA: TGTGCCAGCAGTGTAAGCAGGGACGACTATAGCAATCAGCCCCAGCATTTT
CDR3 protein: CASSVSRDDYSNQPQHF
clone size: many
D gene: .
V gene: TRBV2
J gene: TRBJ1-5

CDR3 DNA: TGTGCCAGCGCAAAGACGGGGGGCGCTGAAGCTTTCTTT
CDR3 protein: CASAKTGGAEAFF
clone size: .
D gene: .
V gene: TRBV7-3
J gene: TRBJ1-1

CDR3 DNA: TGTGCCACCAGCGAATATAACCCGGGGACTAATGAAAAACTGTTTTTT
CDR3 protein: CATSEYNPGTNEKLFF
clone size: many
D gene: .
V gene: TRBV15
J gene: TRBJ1-4

CDR3 DNA: TGTGCCAGCAGTGGTAGCGGATATGGCTACACCTTC
CDR3 protein: CASSGSGYGYTF
clone size: many
D gene: .
V gene: TRBV6-1
J gene: TRBJ1-2

CDR3 DNA: TGCGTCAGCATCTCGATCGGTAGTGAGCAGTACTTC
CDR3 protein: CVSISIGSEQYF
clone size: once
D gene: .
V gene: TRBV10-1
J gene: TRBJ2-7

CDR3 DNA: TGTGCCGGCAGCTTAGGAGCGGGGGGTCAAGAGACCCAGTACTTC
CDR3 protein: CAGSLGAGGQETQYF
clone size: many
D gene: TRBD2
V gene: TRBV13
J gene: TRBJ2-5

CDR3 DNA: TGTGCCAGCAGCGTAGGATGGGGACAGCATAATTCACCCCTCCACTTT
CDR3 protein: CASSVGWGQHNSPLHF
clone size: .
D gene: TRBD1
V gene: TRBV12-3/TRBV12-4
J gene: TRBJ1-6

CDR3 DNA: TGTGCCAGTAGTATAATAGCGGGAGCCTGGGAGACCCAGTACTTC
CDR3 protein: CASSIIAGAWETQYF
clone size: few
D gene: TRBD2
V gene: TRBV19
J gene: TRBJ2-5

CDR3 DNA: TGTGCCATCATGGGTAGCGGGAGCTCCTACAATGAGCAGTTCTTC
CDR3 protein: CAIMGSGSSYNEQFF
clone size: .
D gene: TRBD2
V gene: TRBV10-3
J gene: TRBJ2-1

CDR3 DNA: TGTGCCACGGCGCAGGCTAGCGGGAGGAATTCCTACGAGCAGTACTTC
CDR3 protein: CATAQASGRNSYEQYF
clone size: .
D gene: TRBD2
V gene: TRBV10-3
J gene: TRBJ2-7

CDR3 DNA: TGTGCCAGCAGTTACTCGGCCTACGAGCAGTACTTC
CDR3 protein: CASSYSAYEQYF
clone size: many
D gene: .
V gene: TRBV6-2/TRBV6-3
J gene: TRBJ2-7